One sample yielded the 21 T cell receptor beta chains listed below, sequenced in a study of identical twins. TCRdb re-derived calls from the 5' RACE reads in MiXCR, one entry per CDR3 protein. The table has 430,000 or so distinct CDR3 sequences, about 24% seen once. This same sample was also taken into another study, of T cells expressing NK-cell markers.

Sequenced sample: CD4+ T cells sorted from blood. These receptors originate from a woman aged 18 to 35 in good health.

The V call is TRBV12-3 or TRBV12-4, the J call TRBJ2-2; 11 bases align to TRBD1. V was clipped by 7 bases and J by 6 bases; unmatched bases: 7. The CDR3 is 15 amino acids. Here the CDR3 DNA reads TGTGCCAGCAATAGGGGACAGGGGGTTTCCGGGGAGCTGTTTTTT. It encodes CASNRGQGVSGELFF.

The gene calls are TRBV20-1 and TRBJ2-7; no reliable D call. The CDR3 totals 14 residues. Germline CDR1 is DFQATT and CDR2 is SNEGSKA (reference sequence). Trimming removed 3 bases at V and 2 bases at J, with 14 bases between. The CDR3 loop is CSASQGPAPYEQYF. The CDR3 bases are TGCAGTGCTAGCCAAGGGCCTGCCCCCTACGAGCAGTACTTC.

The chain is built from TRBV30 and TRBJ2-7; D possibly corresponds to TRBD1 (5 bases). The germline gives CDR1 GTSNPN, CDR2 SVGIG (reference sequence). Trimming left V 8 bases short and J 1 base short, with 9 bases between. CDR3 length: 11 amino acids. CDR3 nucleotides: TGTGCCGGGGCCCTATCCTACGAGCAGTACTTC. This encodes CAGALSYEQYF.

This sequence joins TRBV6-5 and TRBJ1-5; a weak D match, TRBD1 (5 bases). V lost 1 base and J 6 bases, leaving 13 bases between the germline ends. Germline CDR1 reads MNHEY; CDR2 reads SVGAGI. The CDR3 is 15 amino acids. CDR3 region: CASSYFQGVGQPQHF. CDR3 DNA: TGTGCCAGCAGTTACTTCCAGGGAGTCGGTCAGCCCCAGCATTTT.

Many counts were recorded for this clonotype. The V gene is TRBV5-1, the J gene TRBJ2-5, with a possible D match to TRBD2 (6 bases). The germline V and J ends were trimmed by 1 base and 9 bases, with 16 bases remaining between them. Per the germline V gene, CDR1 is SGHRS and CDR2 is YFSETQ. This CDR3 contains 14 residues. CDR3 DNA: TGCGCCAGCAGCTTGTTCTCAGGCGGCGGGGCCCAGTACTTC. Translated: CASSLFSGGGAQYF.

This clonotype was counted a few times. The V gene is TRBV20-1, the J gene TRBJ2-1; 10 bases match TRBD1. CDR3 length equals 15 residues. V shed 5 bases, J shed 6 bases, and the junction held 10 bases outside the gene matches. Germline CDR1 reads DFQATT; CDR2 reads SNEGSKA (reference sequence). CDR3 amino acids: CSAATGTGESNEQFF. For the CDR3, the DNA is TGCAGTGCTGCGACCGGGACAGGGGAAAGCAATGAGCAGTTCTTC.

The CDR3 spells CASSETRPAGNSPLHF. The DNA of the CDR3 is TGTGCCAGCAGCGAAACAAGACCCGCGGGGAATTCACCCCTCCACTTT. V gene TRBV4-2 combines with J gene TRBJ1-6; D remains unclear. Germline V gene data show CDR1 as LGHNA and CDR2 as YNFKEQ. CDR3 length: 16 amino acids. Trimming cost V 5 bases and J 7 bases, with 18 bases left between them.

Of note for this clonotype: The junction departs from germline at one end; a sequencing error may be responsible. CDR3: CSARASGKAYEQYF. CDR3 sequence (DNA): TGCAGCGCTAGAGCTAGCGGGAAGGCCTACGAGCAGTACTTC. The chain recombines TRBV20-1 with TRBJ2-7, with 9 bases fitting TRBD2. From germline, CDR1 is DFQATT and CDR2 SNEGSKA (reference sequence). The CDR3 spans 14 residues.

The rearrangement links TRBV4-3 to TRBJ2-6; D gene unclear. CDR3 length equals 16 residues. Germline CDR1 and CDR2: LGHNA and YSLEER. V lost 0 bases and J lost 4, with 10 bases in between. The CDR3 is CASSQEPQSGANVLTF. CDR3 bases: TGCGCCAGCAGCCAAGAACCCCAGTCCGGGGCCAACGTCCTGACTTTC.

The chain couples TRBV25-1 to TRBJ2-5; no definite D call. Trimming left V 0 bases short and J 0 bases short, with 14 bases between. Germline CDR1 and CDR2: MGHDK and SYGVNS. The CDR3 is 17 amino acids. CDR3 nucleotides: TGTGCCAGCAGTGAATATCTAGTAGGATGGTACCAAGAGACCCAGTACTTC. It yields the protein CASSEYLVGWYQETQYF.

This chain connects TRBV4-2 to TRBJ2-1; TRBD2 agrees at 8 bases. This CDR3 is 16 amino acids long. Trimming removed 0 bases from V and 7 bases from J; junction bases left unmatched: 8. Germline V CDR1 and CDR2: LGHNA, YNFKEQ. This CDR3 is CASSQDQERGWNEQFF. The CDR3 nucleotides read TGTGCCAGCAGCCAAGATCAGGAGCGGGGGTGGAATGAGCAGTTCTTC.

This clonotype appeared a few times. J is TRBJ2-3 and V is TRBV5-1; TRBD2 is a possible D gene (6 bases). There are 15 residues in the CDR3. The germline V and J ends were trimmed by 2 bases and 5 bases, with 15 bases remaining between them. Germline CDR1 and CDR2: SGHRS and YFSETQ. CDR3 DNA sequence: TGCGCCAGCAGCTTAATAGCGGCATTGGGAGATACGCAGTATTTT. Its translation: CASSLIAALGDTQYF.

V usage is TRBV6-2 or TRBV6-3 and J usage is TRBJ2-1; TRBD1 agrees at 12 bases. The CDR3 length is 20 residues. The germline CDR1 and CDR2 sequences are MNHEY and SVGEGT. The junction had 24 bases not matched to a gene; V was cut back by 11 bases and J by 4 bases. Here the CDR3 reads CAGGQGASLAGAPYYNEQFF. The CDR3 coding sequence is TGTGCCGGGGGACAGGGGGCCTCTTTAGCGGGGGCTCCATATTACAATGAGCAGTTCTTC.

The V and J genes are TRBV6-6 and TRBJ2-5, with a weak D call TRBD2 (5 bases). Trimming removed 6 bases from V and 7 bases from J, with 15 bases in between. CDR3 size: 13 residues. Looked up from germline, CDR1 is MNHNY and CDR2 is SVGAGI (reference sequence). The CDR3 region is CASSPERGGTQYF. CDR3 nucleotide sequence: TGTGCCAGCAGCCCCGAGCGAGGAGGGACCCAGTACTTC.

The chain has TRBV2 and TRBJ2-1, with 12 bases that match TRBD2. The CDR3 is 13 amino acids. J was trimmed by 8 bases and V by 8 bases; bases with no gene match: 4. In germline, CDR1 is SNHLY, CDR2 FYNNEI. DNA for the CDR3: TGTGCCAGCGCTAGCGGGGGGGCCTATGAGCAGTTCTTC. Translated, it gives CASASGGAYEQFF.

The chain couples TRBV12-3 or TRBV12-4 to TRBJ2-3, with TRBD2 matching 7 bases. Trimming took 10 bases from V and 0 from J; bases not matched to a gene: 4. This CDR3 is built from 13 residues. In DNA, the CDR3 is TGTGCCACAAAGACTAGCAGCACAGATACGCAGTATTTT. Translated: CATKTSSTDTQYF.

This clonotype was counted a few times. Here the CDR3 DNA reads TGTGCCAGCGGTTGGGTAGGAGACCAGTACTTC. Its protein is CASGWVGDQYF. The chain uses TRBV6-9 and TRBJ2-5; D unresolved. V dropped 8 bases and J dropped 10 bases, with 14 bases sitting between them. The CDR3 is 11 amino acids. Germline CDR1 is MNHGY and CDR2 is SVAAGI.

This sequence joins TRBV5-1 and TRBJ2-7; D is perhaps TRBD2 (5 bases). Trimming took off 1 base at V and 6 bases at J, with 17 bases between the two ends. The CDR3 runs 15 residues. Per germline, CDR1 SGHRS and CDR2 YFSETQ. CDR3 sequence reads: CASSLRPSREGEQYF. The CDR3 coding sequence is TGCGCCAGCAGCTTGAGGCCCTCCCGAGAGGGCGAGCAGTACTTC. Filled out from reference TRBV5-1 and TRBJ2-7, the complete variable domain reads KAGVTQTPRYLIKTRGQQVTLSCSPISGHRSVSWYQQTPGQGLQFLFEYFSETQRNKGNFPGRFSGRQFSNSRSEMNVSTLELGDSALYLCASSLRPSREGEQYFGPGTRLTVT.

This clonotype has only a few counts. This sequence joins TRBV9 and TRBJ1-5, with a possible D match to TRBD1 (5 bases). Germline V gene data show CDR1 as SGDLS and CDR2 as YYNGEE. CDR3 length: 15 residues. Trimming pared 3 bases from V and 3 bases from J, leaving 13 bases between. This chain's CDR3 is CASSADGTVNQPQHF. CDR3 in DNA: TGTGCCAGCAGCGCAGATGGGACGGTCAATCAGCCCCAGCATTTT. Based on the CDR3 plus reference TRBV9 and TRBJ1-5, the full variable domain is DSGVTQTPKHLITATGQRVTLRCSPRSGDLSVYWYQQSLDQGLQFLIQYYNGEERAKGNILERFSAQQFPDLHSELNLSSLELGDSALYFCASSADGTVNQPQHFGDGTRLSIL.

This chain uses TRBV24-1 with TRBJ2-3; D perhaps matches TRBD2 (6 bases). V was clipped by 10 bases and J by 2 bases, with 24 bases between them. CDR1 is KGHDR and CDR2 is SFDVKD in the germline V gene. The CDR3 runs 17 residues. CDR3 sequence (DNA): TGTGCCACGTCGGGGTGGGGTATAGCGGACTCCACAGATACGCAGTATTTT. It codes for CATSGWGIADSTDTQYF.

The gene calls are TRBV5-1 and TRBJ2-1, with 14 bases that match TRBD2. CDR3 size: 15 residues. The ends lost 4 bases at V and 9 bases at J; junction bases unmatched: 6. CDR1 and CDR2 (germline): SGHRS, YFSETQ. CDR3 in amino acids: CASSLGTSGGFEQFF. The CDR3 DNA reads as TGCGCCAGCAGCCTGGGGACTAGCGGGGGTTTTGAGCAGTTCTTC. The full variable domain, rest sourced from reference TRBV5-1 and TRBJ2-1, is KAGVTQTPRYLIKTRGQQVTLSCSPISGHRSVSWYQQTPGQGLQFLFEYFSETQRNKGNFPGRFSGRQFSNSRSEMNVSTLELGDSALYLCASSLGTSGGFEQFFGPGTRLTVL.